The count of the clone carrying this TCR beta chain is one. The data were taken from a study of T cells after yellow fever vaccination. TCRdb passed the 5' RACE reads through MiXCR, listing each CDR3 protein once. The profile shows about 120,000 distinct CDR3 sequences, around 15% of them singletons. V lost 0 bases to trimming and J lost 2 bases, with 10 bases between them. The CDR3 extends over 15 amino acids. The germline V gene has CDR1 SGHKS and CDR2 YYEKEE (reference sequence). This chain links TRBV5-5 with TRBJ2-3; D is possibly TRBD1 (5 bases). This specimen consisted of CD8+ T cells sorted from PBMCs, obtained 5 days after the yellow fever booster vaccination. This TCR was sampled from a man aged 18 to 29 who received the YFV17D yellow fever vaccine. CDR3 nucleotide sequence: TGTGCCAGCAGCTTGGGGGGCGGAGACACAGATACGCAGTATTTT. It yields the protein CASSLGGGDTDTQYF.